This T cell receptor (beta chain) was documented in a study of cytomegalovirus exposure and HLA in healthy donors. V shed 0 bases and J shed 4 bases, with 12 bases lying between them. From germline, CDR1 is SNHLY and CDR2 FYNNEI. The CDR3 has 15 amino acids. Researchers ran the PCR with 60 Vbeta and 13 Jbeta primers. Produced via immunoSEQ multiplex PCR; TCRdb's table is partial and in-frame only. The profile shows some 140,000 clones, approximately 75% of them singletons. Study-level points and caveats: Per published accounts, TCR beta sequences correctly predicted the HLA-A and HLA-B alleles of most subjects. Segments of the TCR beta V type were, in most cases, productive about 90% or about 30% of the time in an earlier analysis.

In regard to this clone: Its specificity is unknown.

The chain carries TRBV2 and TRBJ2-5, with D tentatively TRBD2 (5 bases). This TCR was recovered from a man in his forties or fifties in good health and CMV-seropositive. Material: PBMCs. DNA for the CDR3: TGTGCCAGCAGTGAAGCCACGGTTGAGGGAGAGACCCAGTACTTC. Translating gives CASSEATVEGETQYF.